This T cell receptor beta chain stems from a study of cytomegalovirus exposure and HLA in healthy donors. Germline loops: CDR1 MNHEY, CDR2 SMNVEV (reference sequence). This CDR3 spans 16 amino acids. With V trimmed by 5 bases and J by 2 bases, 7 bases remained unmatched. Study observations and caveats: Analysis performed later found around 15,000 TCR beta sequences associated with HLA alleles at 0.05 false discovery rate. From TCR beta sequences, most subjects' HLA-A and HLA-B alleles were reportedly predicted accurately. Some V segments, TRBV6-2 and TRBV6-3 among them, were indistinguishable and were therefore excluded.

13 Jbeta primers and 60 Vbeta primers were used for the PCR. The table came from immunoSEQ multiplex PCR; TCRdb's copy has only in-frame clones and leaves some out. The sample includes 150,000 to 200,000 clones, about four fifths seen only once; the top ten take around 6%. Concerning this clone: The antigen is undetermined.

The receptor was derived from a woman aged 30 to 39 in good health and CMV-seropositive. The V gene is TRBV27, the J gene TRBJ2-1, with 9 bases matching TRBD2. Sequencing was done on a sample of PBMCs. The CDR3, as DNA: TGTGCCAGCAGTCCACCGGGACTAGCAACCTACAATGAGCAGTTCTTC. Protein sequence: CASSPPGLATYNEQFF.